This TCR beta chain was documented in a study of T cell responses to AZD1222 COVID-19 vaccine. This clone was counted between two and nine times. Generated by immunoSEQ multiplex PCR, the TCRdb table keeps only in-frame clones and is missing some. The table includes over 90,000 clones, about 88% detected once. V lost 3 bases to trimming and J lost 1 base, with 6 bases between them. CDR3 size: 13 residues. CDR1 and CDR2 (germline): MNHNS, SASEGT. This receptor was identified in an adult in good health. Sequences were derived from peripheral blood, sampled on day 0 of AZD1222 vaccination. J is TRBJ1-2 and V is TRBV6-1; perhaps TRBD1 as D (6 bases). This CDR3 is CASSEDSNYGYTF. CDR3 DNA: TGTGCCAGCAGTGAGGACAGTAACTATGGCTACACCTTC.